The rows below give T cell receptor beta chains drawn from one sample of a study of PD-L1 blockade in urothelial cancer. This table comes from immunoSEQ multiplex PCR, and its TCRdb copy is limited to in-frame clones, with some not included. This sample yields about 51,000 clones, of which 70% to 90% are seen a single time; 16% belongs to the top ten. Sequences were derived from PBMCs, sampled around atezolizumab (anti-PD-L1) treatment. These receptors were taken from a man between 60 and 75 years old with urothelial cancer. Each CDR3 is given with its conserved first and last residue. Each record gives: clone size, D gene, V gene, J gene, CDR3 DNA, CDR3 protein. D genes are given only for firm matches. Clone size is given for some rows only: seen once, a few or many times, or a class if the clone is expanded.

NA	NA	TRBV18	TRBJ2-5	TGTGCCAGCTCAACCGGACAGCTACCGTGGGAGACCCAGTACTTC	CASSTGQLPWETQYF
NA	TRBD1	TRBV11-2	TRBJ2-7	TGTGCCAGCAGCTTAGGGACAGGGGGCTCCTACGAGCAGTACTTC	CASSLGTGGSYEQYF
NA	NA	TRBV11-3	TRBJ2-3	TGTGCCAGCAGCTTAGGAATAAGAGGCACAGATACGCAGTATTTT	CASSLGIRGTDTQYF
NA	NA	TRBV7-7	TRBJ2-5	TGTGCTAGCAGCCCATCCCCTGGGGCAGCAGTAGATCAAGAGACCCAGTACTTC	CASSPSPGAAVDQETQYF
NA	NA	TRBV30	TRBJ2-5	TGTGCCTGGGGGTGGGGGCTGGGAGAGACCCAGTACTTC	CAWGWGLGETQYF
NA	NA	TRBV5-5	TRBJ1-6	TGTGCCAGCAGCTTTACAGAATCCAATTCACCCCTCCACTTT	CASSFTESNSPLHF
NA	TRBD2	TRBV18	TRBJ2-4	TGTGCCAGCTCCGCTCGGGCGGGGGTGAAAAACATTCAGTACTTC	CASSARAGVKNIQYF
NA	TRBD1	TRBV5-5	TRBJ2-2	TGTGCCAGCAGCTTGGTAGGGGGCGCCGGGATCGGGGAGCTGTTTTTT	CASSLVGGAGIGELFF
NA	NA	TRBV5-1	TRBJ2-1	TGCGCCAGTAACAGGGTCGGGGAGTTCAATGAGCAGTTCTTC	CASNRVGEFNEQFF
few	TRBD2	TRBV29-1	TRBJ2-1	TGCAGCGTACAGGATCATTGGACTAGTGGCAATGAGCAGTTCTTC	CSVQDHWTSGNEQFF
NA	TRBD2	TRBV9	TRBJ2-5	TGTGCCAGCAGCGGATCGGGGGGGCAGGAGACCCAGTACTTC	CASSGSGGQETQYF
once	TRBD2	TRBV6-6	TRBJ2-1	TGTGCCAGCAGCTTAGCGGGGGCCCCCAATGAGCAGTTCTTC	CASSLAGAPNEQFF
NA	NA	TRBV4-1	TRBJ1-3	TGCGCCAGCAGCCAGGACTGGACGTCTTTCTCTGGAAACACCATATATTTT	CASSQDWTSFSGNTIYF
NA	TRBD1	TRBV28	TRBJ2-3	TGTGCCAGCAGGTGGGACAGTAGCACAGATACGCAGTATTTT	CASRWDSSTDTQYF
NA	TRBD2	TRBV7-9	TRBJ2-2	TGTGCCAGCAGCTTACCTCTATCAATAGCGGGAGGGGAGCTGTTTTTT	CASSLPLSIAGGELFF
few	TRBD2	TRBV5-1	TRBJ2-7	TGCGCCAGCACCCTGGGAGGGGTAGGCTACGAGCAGTACTTC	CASTLGGVGYEQYF
NA	NA	TRBV10-3	TRBJ2-3	TGTGCCATCAGCACGACAGATTTCACAGATACGCAGTATTTT	CAISTTDFTDTQYF
NA	NA	TRBV5-8	TRBJ2-2	TGTGCCAGCAGCTTGGGGACAGTCGGGGAGCTGTTTTTT	CASSLGTVGELFF
NA	NA	TRBV7-8	TRBJ1-1	TGTGCCAGCAGCTTAGCGGCGGGGACGAACACTGAAGCTTTCTTT	CASSLAAGTNTEAFF
NA	TRBD2	TRBV7-2	TRBJ2-5	TGTGCCAGCAGCTTAGAACTAGCGGGAGGACGAGAGACCCAGTACTTC	CASSLELAGGRETQYF
once	NA	TRBV5-1	TRBJ2-2	TGCGCCAGCAGTAGGGCAGGGGATTACACCGGGGAGCTGTTTTTT	CASSRAGDYTGELFF
NA	NA	TRBV6-5	TRBJ2-7	TGTGCCAGCAGTTACTCGGTCAGGGCCTACGAGCAGTACTTC	CASSYSVRAYEQYF
NA	NA	TRBV11-2	TRBJ1-5	TGTGCCAGCAGCTTGGGCCGATATCAGCCCCAGCATTTT	CASSLGRYQPQHF
NA	TRBD1	TRBV27	TRBJ1-1	TGTGCCAGCAGACAGGGGATTAGGGCCGGAATGAACACTGAAGCTTTCTTT	CASRQGIRAGMNTEAFF
NA	NA	TRBV6-6	TRBJ1-5	TGTGCCAGCAGTTACCCCCGATACGGGAATCAGCCCCAGCATTTT	CASSYPRYGNQPQHF
NA	NA	TRBV28	TRBJ2-2	TGTGCCAGCAGTTTGACTATCCGCACCGGGGAGCTGTTTTTT	CASSLTIRTGELFF
NA	TRBD1	TRBV5-4	TRBJ2-7	TGTGCCAGCAGCTTGGCAGGGACAGGTCTCGAGCAGTACTTC	CASSLAGTGLEQYF
NA	TRBD1	TRBV30	TRBJ2-7	TGTGCCTGGAGGACCGGGACAGGGGGCCACGAGCAGTACTTC	CAWRTGTGGHEQYF
NA	NA	TRBV6-1	TRBJ2-7	TGTGCCAGCCACCGGGACTGGAGCTCCTACGAGCAGTACTTC	CASHRDWSSYEQYF
NA	NA	TRBV2	TRBJ2-7	TGTGCCAGCACCGAAAGGGGTGGAATCGAGCAGTACTTC	CASTERGGIEQYF
NA	NA	TRBV29-1	TRBJ2-3	TGCAGCGTTGTAGGTGGGGGGACCGATACGCAGTATTTT	CSVVGGGTDTQYF
NA	TRBD2	TRBV4-2	TRBJ2-5	TGTGCCAGCAGCCAAGATTACGGGGGGACCCAAGAGACCCAGTACTTC	CASSQDYGGTQETQYF
many	TRBD2	TRBV7-9	TRBJ2-3	TGTGCCAGCAGCTTAGCAGCGGGGTTAGAAGATACGCAGTATTTT	CASSLAAGLEDTQYF
NA	TRBD1	TRBV9	TRBJ1-2	TGTGCCAGCAGCGTGGACAGGGAATCTGCTGGCTACACCTTC	CASSVDRESAGYTF
few	NA	TRBV19	TRBJ2-7	TGTGCCAGTAGTTCACAGGGTAACTACGAGCAGTACTTC	CASSSQGNYEQYF
NA	TRBD1	TRBV11-2	TRBJ1-2	TGTGCCAGCAGCACCGGGACAGAAAACTATGGCTACACCTTC	CASSTGTENYGYTF
NA	TRBD1	TRBV5-5	TRBJ1-4	TGTGCCAGCAGCTTGGAACAGGGGACTAATGAAAAACTGTTTTTT	CASSLEQGTNEKLFF
NA	TRBD1	TRBV6-5	TRBJ2-3	TGTGCCAGCAGAACCGGGACAGGGGGCCCGGAAACTGAGCATTTT	CASRTGTGGPETEHF
NA	NA	TRBV10-3	TRBJ2-2	TGTGCCATCAGTGAGTCCCCCGGGAACCCCGGGGAGCTGTTTTTT	CAISESPGNPGELFF
NA	TRBD1	TRBV28	TRBJ1-2	TGTGCCAGCAGTTCTGATACAGGGGTTTATGGCTACACCTTC	CASSSDTGVYGYTF
hyperexpanded	NA	TRBV28	TRBJ2-7	TGTGCCAGCAGTTGGGTCGGGTACGAGCAGTACTTC	CASSWVGYEQYF
NA	TRBD2	TRBV5-3	TRBJ2-5	TGTGCCAGAACCTCCGAATCGACTAGCGGGGGGGACCACCAAGAGACCCAGTACTTC	CARTSESTSGGDHQETQYF
NA	NA	TRBV7-8	TRBJ2-7	TGTGCCAGCAGCTCAGGGACCCAGGCGGGGGCCTACTTC	CASSSGTQAGAYF
NA	NA	TRBV7-9	TRBJ1-4	TGTGCCAGCACCCCTTCCCCACCTTTTAGAGAAAAACTGTTTTTT	CASTPSPPFREKLFF
few	NA	TRBV30	TRBJ1-1	TGTGCCTGGAGTCGGGGACAAAACACTGAAGCTTTCTTT	CAWSRGQNTEAFF
NA	NA	TRBV7-3	TRBJ2-2	TGTGCCAGCAGCCGGGGAGGATACGGGGAGCTGTTTTTT	CASSRGGYGELFF
NA	TRBD2	TRBV27	TRBJ2-7	TGTGCCAGCAGCAATCCGGGACTAGCGGGAGTGAGAGGCTACGAGCAGTACTTC	CASSNPGLAGVRGYEQYF
NA	NA	TRBV28	TRBJ1-5	TGTGCCAGCAGTACCTCAGACAGGTGGAATCAGCCCCAGCATTTT	CASSTSDRWNQPQHF
few	NA	TRBV19	TRBJ2-3	TGTGCCAGTATGCCCTCCTTTATGGGCCATCGCACAGATACGCAGTATTTT	CASMPSFMGHRTDTQYF
NA	NA	TRBV2	TRBJ1-3	TGTGCCAGCAGTATAATCTCTGGAAACACCATATATTTT	CASSIISGNTIYF
once	NA	TRBV14	TRBJ2-1	TGTGCCAGCAGCCAGACAAGAACAGCTCCATCCGGGGATGAGCAGTTCTTC	CASSQTRTAPSGDEQFF
NA	TRBD2	TRBV7-3	TRBJ2-1	TGTGCCAGCAGCTTAGCGGGGGGGCTTAATGAGCAGTTCTTC	CASSLAGGLNEQFF
NA	TRBD1	TRBV5-1	TRBJ1-4	TGCGCCAGCAGCAACCAAGGACAGGGCGGTGAAAAACTGTTTTTT	CASSNQGQGGEKLFF
NA	NA	TRBV7-2	TRBJ1-3	TGTGCCAGCAGCCCTGTCGCGGTCGCGCGAGGAAACACCATATATTTT	CASSPVAVARGNTIYF
once	TRBD1	TRBV10-2	TRBJ1-2	TGCGCCAGTACGACAGGGACGTACTATGGCTACACCTTC	CASTTGTYYGYTF
NA	NA	TRBV21-1	TRBJ2-5	TGTGCCAGCAGCAATATCAGGGAAGAGACCCAGTACTTC	CASSNIREETQYF
NA	NA	TRBV5-4	TRBJ1-6	TGTGCCAGCAGCTTCTCAGGGTTTCGGGATTCACCCCTCCACTTT	CASSFSGFRDSPLHF
once	NA	TRBV10-3	TRBJ1-5	TGTGCCATCAGGGCCAGGGCGGATCAGCCCCAGCATTTT	CAIRARADQPQHF
NA	TRBD2	TRBV11-1	TRBJ2-1	TGTGCCAGCAGGCCAAGACTAGCGGTCGATGAGCAGTTCTTC	CASRPRLAVDEQFF